At least ten counts were recorded for the clone carrying this TCR beta chain. Its target is unknown. The V segment lost 6 bases and the J segment 11 bases; nucleotides outside the gene matches: 13. CDR1 and CDR2 from the germline V gene are SGHTA and FQGNSA. The CDR3 has 14 amino acids. Researchers built TCR beta libraries using quantitative 5'-RACE with molecular barcodes. TCRdb used MiXCR to reprocess the 5' RACE reads, holding one entry per CDR3 protein. This sample has about 220,000 distinct CDR3 sequences, with roughly a tenth found just once. This entry is derived from a study of CD8 T cells in ankylosing spondylitis. Study-wide results and limits: In ankylosing spondylitis blood, a motif of roughly 8 highly homologous TCR beta variants appeared characteristic.

The sample consisted of blood, either unsorted or a sorted T cell fraction (not recorded which). This clonotype was sampled from a male donor with ankylosing spondylitis or in good health (not recorded which). The rearrangement links TRBV7-2 to TRBJ2-3, with 8 bases matching TRBD2. CDR3 sequence: CASSTVGGAEVQYF. The DNA of the CDR3 is TGTGCCAGCAGTACCGTCGGGGGGGCTGAAGTGCAGTATTTT.